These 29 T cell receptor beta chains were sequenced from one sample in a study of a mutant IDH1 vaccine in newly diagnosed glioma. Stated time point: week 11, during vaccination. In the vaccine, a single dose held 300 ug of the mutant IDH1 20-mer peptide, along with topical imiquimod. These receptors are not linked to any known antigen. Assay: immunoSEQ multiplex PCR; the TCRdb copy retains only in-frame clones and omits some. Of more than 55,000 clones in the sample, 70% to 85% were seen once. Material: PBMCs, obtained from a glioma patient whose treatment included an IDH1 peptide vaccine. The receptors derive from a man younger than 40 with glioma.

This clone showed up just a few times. CDR3 sequence (DNA): TGCAGCGTACGGGACGGAAACGGCCAGCCCCAGCATTTT. Encoded protein: CSVRDGNGQPQHF. The V call is TRBV29-1, the J call TRBJ1-5, with D possibly matching TRBD1 (5 bases). The V and J ends lost 6 bases and 7 bases respectively, with 16 bases between them. Germline assignment: CDR1 SQVTM and CDR2 ANQGSEA. This CDR3 has 13 amino acids.

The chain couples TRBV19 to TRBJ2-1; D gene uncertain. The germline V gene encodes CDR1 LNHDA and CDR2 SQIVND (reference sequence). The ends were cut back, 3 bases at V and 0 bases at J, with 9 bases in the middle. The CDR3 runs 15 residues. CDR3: CASSILLGSYNEQFF. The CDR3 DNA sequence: TGTGCCAGTAGTATTCTATTAGGCTCCTACAATGAGCAGTTCTTC.

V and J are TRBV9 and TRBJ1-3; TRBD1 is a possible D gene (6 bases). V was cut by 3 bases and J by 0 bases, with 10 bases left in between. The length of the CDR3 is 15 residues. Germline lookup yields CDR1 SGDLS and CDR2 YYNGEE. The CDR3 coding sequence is TGTGCCAGCAGCGACCAAGGGGGCTCTGGAAACACCATATATTTT. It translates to CASSDQGGSGNTIYF.

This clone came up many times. The CDR3 DNA sequence: TGTGCCAGCAGACCGGACAGGGTTAACACTGAAGCTTTCTTT. Protein: CASRPDRVNTEAFF. The chain is built from TRBV6-4 and TRBJ1-1; 8 bases align to TRBD1. Germline values: CDR1 MRHNA, CDR2 SNTAGT. The CDR3 has 14 residues. Trimming took 6 bases from V and 2 from J; bases not matched to a gene: 5.

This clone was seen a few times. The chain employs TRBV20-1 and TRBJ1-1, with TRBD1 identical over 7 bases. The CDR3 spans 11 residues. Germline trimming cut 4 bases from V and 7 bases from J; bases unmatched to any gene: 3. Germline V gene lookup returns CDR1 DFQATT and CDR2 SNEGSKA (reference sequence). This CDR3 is CSATGTDEAFF. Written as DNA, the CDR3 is TGCAGTGCTACCGGGACAGATGAAGCTTTCTTT.

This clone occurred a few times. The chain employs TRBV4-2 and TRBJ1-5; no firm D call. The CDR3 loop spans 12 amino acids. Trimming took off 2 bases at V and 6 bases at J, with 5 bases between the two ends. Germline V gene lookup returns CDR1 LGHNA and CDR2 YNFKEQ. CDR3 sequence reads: CASSQLGQPQHF. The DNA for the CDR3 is TGTGCCAGCAGCCAATTGGGTCAGCCCCAGCATTTT.

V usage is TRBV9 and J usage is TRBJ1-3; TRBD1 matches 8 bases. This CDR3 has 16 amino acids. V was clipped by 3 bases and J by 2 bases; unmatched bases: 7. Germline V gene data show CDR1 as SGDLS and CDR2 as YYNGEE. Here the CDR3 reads CASSANQGAAGNTIYF. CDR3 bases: TGTGCCAGCAGCGCCAACCAGGGGGCGGCTGGAAACACCATATATTTT.

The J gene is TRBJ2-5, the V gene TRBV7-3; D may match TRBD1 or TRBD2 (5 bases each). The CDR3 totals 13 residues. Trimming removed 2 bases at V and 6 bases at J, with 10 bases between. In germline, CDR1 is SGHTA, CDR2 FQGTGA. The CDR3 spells CASSLSPGQTQYF. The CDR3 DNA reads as TGTGCCAGCAGCTTATCCCCGGGGCAGACCCAGTACTTC. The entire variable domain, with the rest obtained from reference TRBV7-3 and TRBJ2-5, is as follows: GAGVSQTPSNKVTEKGKYVELRCDPISGHTALYWYRQSLGQGPEFLIYFQGTGAADDSGLPNDRFFAVRPEGSVSTLKIQRTERGDSAVYLCASSLSPGQTQYFGPGTRLLVL.

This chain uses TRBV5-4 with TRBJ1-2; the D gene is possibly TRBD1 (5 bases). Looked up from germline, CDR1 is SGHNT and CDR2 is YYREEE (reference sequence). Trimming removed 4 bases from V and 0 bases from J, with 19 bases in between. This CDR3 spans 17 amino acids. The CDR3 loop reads CASSRRDGTQANYGYTF. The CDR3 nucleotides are TGTGCCAGCAGCCGAAGGGACGGTACCCAGGCTAACTATGGCTACACCTTC.

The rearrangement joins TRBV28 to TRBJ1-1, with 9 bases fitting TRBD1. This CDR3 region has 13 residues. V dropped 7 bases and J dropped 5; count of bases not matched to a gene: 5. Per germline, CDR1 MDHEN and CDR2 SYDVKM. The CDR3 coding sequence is TGTGCCAGCACCCACAGGGGGCGGACTGAAGCTTTCTTT. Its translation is CASTHRGRTEAFF.

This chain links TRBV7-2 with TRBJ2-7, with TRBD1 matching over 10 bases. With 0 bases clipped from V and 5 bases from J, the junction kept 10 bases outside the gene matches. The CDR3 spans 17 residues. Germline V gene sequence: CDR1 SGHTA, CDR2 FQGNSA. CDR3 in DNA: TGTGCCAGCAGCTTAGCGACAGGGGGCGCCGGAGCCCACGAGCAGTACTTC. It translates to CASSLATGGAGAHEQYF.

CDR3 in amino acids: CASRIHVVNGYTF. CDR3 DNA: TGTGCCAGCAGGATCCACGTCGTCAATGGCTACACCTTC. The chain couples TRBV6-1 to TRBJ1-2; the D is unclear. CDR1 is MNHNS, CDR2 SASEGT, per germline. Trimming pared 6 bases from V and 6 bases from J, leaving 14 bases between. There are 13 residues in the CDR3.

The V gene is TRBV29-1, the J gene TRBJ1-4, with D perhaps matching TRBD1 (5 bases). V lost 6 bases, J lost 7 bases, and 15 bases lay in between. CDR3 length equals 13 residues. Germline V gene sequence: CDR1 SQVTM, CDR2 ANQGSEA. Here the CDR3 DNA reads TGCAGCGTCCGTTGGCTTGGGGGTGAAAAACTGTTTTTT. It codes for CSVRWLGGEKLFF.

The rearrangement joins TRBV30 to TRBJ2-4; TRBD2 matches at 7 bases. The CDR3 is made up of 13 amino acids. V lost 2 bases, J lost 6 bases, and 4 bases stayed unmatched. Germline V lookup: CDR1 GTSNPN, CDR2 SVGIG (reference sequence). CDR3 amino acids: CAWSRGVANIQYF. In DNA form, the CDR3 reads TGTGCCTGGAGTCGGGGGGTGGCAAACATTCAGTACTTC.

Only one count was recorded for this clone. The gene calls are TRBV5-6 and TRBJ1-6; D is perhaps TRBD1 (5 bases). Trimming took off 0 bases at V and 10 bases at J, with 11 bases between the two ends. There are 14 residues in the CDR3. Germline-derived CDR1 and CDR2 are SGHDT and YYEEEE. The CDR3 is CASSLVGEGSPLHF. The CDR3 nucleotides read TGTGCCAGCAGCTTGGTGGGGGAAGGATCACCCCTCCACTTT.

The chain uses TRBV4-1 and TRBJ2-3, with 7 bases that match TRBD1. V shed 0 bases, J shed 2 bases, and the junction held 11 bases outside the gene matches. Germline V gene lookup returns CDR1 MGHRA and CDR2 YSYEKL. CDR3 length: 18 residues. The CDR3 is CASSQDLGRQGSTDTQYF. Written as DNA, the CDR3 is TGCGCCAGCAGCCAAGATTTAGGAAGACAGGGATCCACAGATACGCAGTATTTT.

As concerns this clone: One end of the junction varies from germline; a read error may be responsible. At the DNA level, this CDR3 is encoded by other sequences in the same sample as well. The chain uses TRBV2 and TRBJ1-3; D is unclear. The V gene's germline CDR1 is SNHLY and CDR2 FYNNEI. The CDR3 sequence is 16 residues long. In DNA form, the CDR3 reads TGTGCCAGCAGTGAATCTGGGGAGAGCTCTGGAAATACCATATATTTT. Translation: CASSESGESSGNTIYF.

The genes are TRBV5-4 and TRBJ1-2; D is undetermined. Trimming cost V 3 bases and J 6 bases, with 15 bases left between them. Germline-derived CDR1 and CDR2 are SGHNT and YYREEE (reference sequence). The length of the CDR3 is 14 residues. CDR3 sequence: CASSYPGLRDGYTF. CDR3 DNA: TGTGCCAGCAGCTACCCAGGTCTTCGGGATGGCTACACCTTC.

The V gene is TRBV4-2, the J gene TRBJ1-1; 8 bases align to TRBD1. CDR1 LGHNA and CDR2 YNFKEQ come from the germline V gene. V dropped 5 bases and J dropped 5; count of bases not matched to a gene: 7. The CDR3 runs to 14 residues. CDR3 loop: CASSVPGGATEAFF. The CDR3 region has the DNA TGTGCCAGCAGCGTTCCAGGGGGCGCGACTGAAGCTTTCTTT.

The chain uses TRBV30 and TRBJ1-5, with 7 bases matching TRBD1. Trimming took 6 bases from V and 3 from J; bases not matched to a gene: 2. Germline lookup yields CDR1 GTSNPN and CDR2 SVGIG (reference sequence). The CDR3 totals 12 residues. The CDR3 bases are TGTGCCTGTGGGACAGTCAATCAGCCCCAGCATTTT. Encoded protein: CACGTVNQPQHF.

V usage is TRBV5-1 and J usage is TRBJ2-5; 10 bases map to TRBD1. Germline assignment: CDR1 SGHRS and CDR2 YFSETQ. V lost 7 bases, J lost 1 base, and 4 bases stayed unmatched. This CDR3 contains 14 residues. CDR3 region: CASGRDRGQETQYF. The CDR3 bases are TGCGCCAGCGGACGGGACAGGGGCCAAGAGACCCAGTACTTC.

The CDR3 loop reads CASSLVRGRGELFF. CDR3 DNA sequence: TGTGCCAGCAGCTTAGTCCGGGGGCGCGGGGAGCTGTTTTTT. V and J are TRBV11-2 and TRBJ2-2; D is possibly TRBD1 or TRBD2 (6 bases each). Germline V CDR1 and CDR2: SGHAT, FQNNGV. The CDR3 contains 14 residues. V was trimmed by 1 base and J by 7 bases, leaving 10 bases between them.

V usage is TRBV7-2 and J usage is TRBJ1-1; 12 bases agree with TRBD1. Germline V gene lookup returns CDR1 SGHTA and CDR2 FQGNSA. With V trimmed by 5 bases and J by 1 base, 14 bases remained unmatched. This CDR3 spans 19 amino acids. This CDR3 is CASSLRVPGQGAKNTEAFF. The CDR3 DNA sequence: TGTGCCAGCAGCCTGAGAGTACCGGGACAGGGGGCGAAGAACACTGAAGCTTTCTTT.

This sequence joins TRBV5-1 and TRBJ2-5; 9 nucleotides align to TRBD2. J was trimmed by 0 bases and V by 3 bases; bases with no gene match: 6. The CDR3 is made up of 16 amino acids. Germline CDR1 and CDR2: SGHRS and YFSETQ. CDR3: CASSWLAGRYQETQYF. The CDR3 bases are TGCGCCAGCAGCTGGCTAGCGGGGCGTTACCAAGAGACCCAGTACTTC.

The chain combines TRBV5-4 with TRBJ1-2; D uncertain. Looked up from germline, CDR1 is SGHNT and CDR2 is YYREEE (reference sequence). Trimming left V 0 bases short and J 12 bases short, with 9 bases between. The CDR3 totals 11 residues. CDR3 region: CASSLGSVHTF. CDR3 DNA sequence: TGTGCCAGCAGCTTGGGGTCCGTCCACACCTTC.

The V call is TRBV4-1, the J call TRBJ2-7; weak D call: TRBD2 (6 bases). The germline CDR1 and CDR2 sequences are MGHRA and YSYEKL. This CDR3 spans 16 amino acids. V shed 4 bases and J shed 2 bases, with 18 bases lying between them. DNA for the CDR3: TGCGCCAGCAGCCCTGTTAGCGGACCTACGACCTACGAGCAGTACTTC. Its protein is CASSPVSGPTTYEQYF.

The DNA for the CDR3 is TGTGCCAGCAGGGATACCCGGGACAGCCATTCCTATGGCTACACCTTC. Translating it yields CASRDTRDSHSYGYTF. V usage is TRBV6-4 and J usage is TRBJ1-2; 7 bases are shared with TRBD1. Per germline, CDR1 MRHNA and CDR2 SNTAGT. V shed 6 bases, J shed 4 bases, and the junction held 14 bases outside the gene matches. This CDR3 has 16 amino acids.

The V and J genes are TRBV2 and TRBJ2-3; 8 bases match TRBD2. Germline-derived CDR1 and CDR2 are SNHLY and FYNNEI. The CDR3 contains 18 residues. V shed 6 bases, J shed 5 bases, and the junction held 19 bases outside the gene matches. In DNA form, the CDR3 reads TGTGCCAGCAGCGCCCATACTTTCACGGGGGGGCCTCGAGATACGCAGTATTTT. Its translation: CASSAHTFTGGPRDTQYF.

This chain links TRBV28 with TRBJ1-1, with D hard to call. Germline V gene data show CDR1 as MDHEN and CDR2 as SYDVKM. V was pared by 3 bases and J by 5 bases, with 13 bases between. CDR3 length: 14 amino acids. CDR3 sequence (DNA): TGTGCCAGCAGTTTCCGGACCGACGCAACTGAAGCTTTCTTT. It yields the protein CASSFRTDATEAFF.